This record concerns one T cell receptor beta chain sequence. The antigen is not known. Germline CDR1 LNHDA, CDR2 SQIVND (reference sequence). Trimming took off 7 bases at V and 4 bases at J, with 22 bases between the two ends. The CDR3 is made up of 17 amino acids. The donors were part of the approximately 120-subject validation cohort, which stood apart from the approximately 670-subject first cohort. The sample comes from a study of cytomegalovirus exposure and HLA in healthy donors. Overall study results and limits: According to a subsequent analysis, TCR clusters identified in the first cohort showed a tendency to co-occur across the approximately 130 validation repertoires. Three of the chains that were CMV-associated were confirmed in vitro to be specific for CMV antigens. Roughly 170 TCR beta chains were listed as cytomegalovirus-associated.

The table came from immunoSEQ multiplex PCR; TCRdb's copy has only in-frame clones and leaves some out. The sample consists of 150,000 to 200,000 clones, about 83% of them appearing once. The sequence derives from a woman in her twenties or thirties in good health and CMV-seronegative. The rearrangement links TRBV19 to TRBJ2-2; D might be TRBD1 (6 bases). Sequenced input: PBMCs. The CDR3 region has the DNA TGTGCCAGTAACCCACAGATAGACAGGCAAGTCACCGGGGAGCTGTTTTTT. This translates into CASNPQIDRQVTGELFF. The full variable domain, completed using reference TRBV19 and TRBJ2-2, is DGGITQSPKYLFRKEGQNVTLSCEQNLNHDAMYWYRQDPGQGLRLIYYSQIVNDFQKGDIAEGYSVSREKKESFPLTVTSAQKNPTAFYLCASNPQIDRQVTGELFFGEGSRLTVL.